This record looks at one TCR beta chain sequence and its context. Its recognized antigen is unknown. No much larger clone exists at a distance of one base, and base qualities are not known. Library preparation was by the immunoSEQ multiplex PCR assay. A mixture of 60 forward primers for TCR Vbeta segments and 13 reverse primers for TCR Jbeta segments was used in the multiplex PCR. The CDR3 region of rearranged TCR beta genes was amplified from genomic DNA with a multiplex PCR assay. The amplified TCR beta libraries were sequenced on the Illumina HiSeq System as 87-base-pair reads. The source study handled its data this way. A later analysis counted tens of millions of unique TCR beta chains across the 666 repertoires, and 10 million to 12 million of these chains were shared by at least two donors. To remove PCR and sequencing errors, raw reads were error-corrected and collapsed into unique sequences using a nearest-neighbor algorithm that merged closely related sequences. Alignment of CDR3 sequences to IMGT reference sequences was used to assign V, D and J gene segments. For a sequence to be retained, a match of at least six nucleotides to both a V gene segment and a J gene segment was required. A rearrangement counted as productive if the CDR3 had no stop codons and remained in frame with V and J, and every other rearrangement counted as non-productive. Following IMGT convention, CDR3 was defined as the stretch from the second conserved V-encoded cysteine to the conserved J-encoded phenylalanine. The earlier analysis of 550 to 650 of the donors excluded any sequence lacking an unambiguous match to a single V gene segment. An earlier analysis of 587 of the donors called V segments functional above 56.7% productive rearrangements and segregating when the between-donor standard deviation exceeded 5%. A statistical classification framework was built for diagnosing cytomegalovirus status from the catalog of TCR beta chain sequences. In a later analysis, TCR nucleotide sequences were compared against IMGT/GENE-DB human TR gene sequences so that V and J genes could be assigned. In a later analysis, CDR3 sequences and most-parsimonious VDJ recombination scenarios were assigned using the TCRdist pipeline. In a later analysis, every TCR beta chain was defined by the combination of its CDR3 amino acid sequence and its V-gene family, and reads without a unique V-gene family were dropped. To address suspected cross-contamination and a sequencing artifact, a later analysis removed approximately 590 highly shared, low-generation-probability nucleotide sequences. In a later analysis, a clonal expansion index for each public chain was calculated from normalized within-repertoire ranks of inferred template counts. Generation probabilities in a later analysis came from a VDJ recombination model fitted to out-of-frame rearrangements, and those results were checked against IGoR. Hypergeometric tests were used in a later analysis to score TCR-TCR, TCR-HLA and TCR-CMV co-occurrence, with a repertoire-size bias correction applied to the TCR pairs. A later analysis estimated false discovery rates by permuting HLA or CMV assignments 20 times. A later analysis grouped co-occurring TCRs with DBSCAN, adding TCRdist sequence similarity when clustering within HLA-allele-positive subsets. Repertoires with fewer than 30,000 or more than 120,000 public chains were left out of co-occurrence clustering, as were five repertoires with anomalous nucleotide sharing. Imported from immuneACCESS, the table was reduced by TCRdb to in-frame sequences with V and J called. These copies leave out some clones; in studies compared against another copy, an unresolved V gene accounts for under half, and the cause of the remainder is not known. V, J and clone size reflect that table, while D and trimming were determined from the DNA. In this sample the table shows under 150,000 clones, around 83% of which occur a single time. The top ten constitute roughly 1.2% of the sample.

The data derive from a study of cytomegalovirus exposure and HLA in healthy donors (TCRdb year 2017). Some background on the complete study: An earlier analysis of approximately 640 of the donors reported 250 to 300 Gb of sequence data and some 120 million unique TCR beta sequences from about 200 million T cells. An early release covering 550 to 700 HLA-typed donors comprised roughly 300 gigabases of sequencing data and tens of millions of unique TCR sequences. Of the 300 to 450 genotyped donors, roughly 80% were placed in the genetic ancestry cluster associated with self-reported Caucasian donors. The study aimed to test whether signatures of past pathogen exposure could be identified by cataloging public T cell receptors. Using immunosequencing, the study profiled T cell repertoires from some 670 subjects and related those repertoires to cytomegalovirus serostatus. Along with the approximately 700-subject first cohort, a separate validation cohort of over a hundred different subjects was used. To predict cytomegalovirus infection status, the study combined high-throughput TCR immunosequencing, statistical association of individual TCRs with disease status, and machine learning. A later analysis re-examined previously published TCR beta repertoires from hundreds of donors and added high-resolution HLA genotyping to investigate patterns of TCR occurrence. Rather than drawing on any new phenotypic data, the later analysis identified candidate immune exposures from TCR beta sequences and the way those sequences occurred across donors. In an earlier analysis of several hundred of the donors, high-throughput TCR beta sequencing was used to judge whether each TCR beta V gene segment behaved as functional or pseudogenic. Alongside the repertoire data, information on donor age, sex, ethnicity and CMV serostatus was compiled. A later genetic analysis took genome-wide SNP genotypes for about 65% of the 666 donors and used that subset as a discovery cohort. All discovery cohort repertoires had been generated using a single sequencing platform. Class I and class II HLA loci were covered by the typing at four-digit resolution. The number of typed donors differed by locus: about 620-630 for A, B, C, DRB1 and DQB1; about 520 for DQA1; approximately 600 for DPA1; and about 450 for DPB1. A handful of DR-DQ haplotypes were handled as single units for association and clustering because linkage in the cohort was strong. Among 398 genotyped donors of the cohort, an average of about 240,000 unique TCR beta nucleotide sequences were sequenced per donor, roughly 20% of them non-productive. The full study reports these points: A later analysis reported that several top co-occurrence clusters appeared linked to parvovirus B19, influenza, CMV and Epstein-Barr virus. CMV serostatus was the only immune exposure information available for the cohort. A few of the identified cytomegalovirus-associated TCR beta chains were confirmed in vitro to be specific for cytomegalovirus antigens. Around 16 rarely observed V segments, including chromosome 9 orphons, were excluded from the earlier analysis of several hundred of the donors because counts were too low. In this cohort, only TCR beta chains were sequenced, and detectable features were limited by the absence of alpha or paired-chain data. An earlier analysis of approximately 530 of the donors showed that most TCR beta V segments appeared in productive rearrangements either about 90% or about 30% of the time, which broadly matched IMGT annotations. An association between a missense DCLRE1C variant and V-gene and J-gene trimming of TCR beta chains was found in a later genetic analysis and replicated in an independent cohort. In a later genetic analysis, fewer N-insertions in productive TCRs were reported among donors in an Asian-associated ancestry cluster than the roughly 700-donor mean. In a later analysis, HLA-associated TCR beta chains showed more clonal expansion and lower generation probabilities than non-associated chains that were equally common. The sequencing pipeline was judged likely to have produced a cluster of highly shared sequence variants as a technical artifact. Correlated functional status among segregating V segments might reflect linkage disequilibrium, but an unknown experimental factor could not be ruled out. A later analysis found that most CMV-associated TCR beta chains appeared HLA-restricted, with HLA associations seemingly driven largely by CMV exposure. Presence/absence analyses assumed roughly uniform sequencing depth across donors, an assumption that may not hold. The classifier was reported to diagnose cytomegalovirus status with high specificity and sensitivity in both the original cohort and the validation cohort. A later analysis associated 15,000 to 20,000 TCR beta sequences with specific HLA alleles at a false discovery rate of 0.05. According to the authors, the approach could potentially be generalized to other disease states and immunological phenotypes. Most TCR sequences were observed very rarely across donors, whereas some public TCRs were present in many individuals. Strong co-occurrence of HLA alleles, especially DR and DQ, made assigning TCR associations to individual alleles difficult. A further reported finding was that TCR beta sequences accurately predicted the HLA-A and HLA-B alleles for most subjects in the first cohort. Because the 87-base-pair reads could not distinguish some IMGT-functional V segments, including TRBV6-2 and TRBV6-3, those segments were excluded. According to a later analysis, TCR association rates differed among HLA loci, with DRB1 alleles showing the most associated TCRs and HLA-C alleles showing the fewest. A total of 164 TCR beta chains were listed by the study as associated with cytomegalovirus. Because HLA typing was missing for some donors at each locus, association tests included only the typed subset.

CDR1 and CDR2 (MNHNS, SASEGT) derive from the germline V gene. From the cysteine through the phenylalanine, the CDR3 covers 17 amino acids. Only CDR3 DNA remains: 51 bases, in frame from the first base. The germline V and J ends show losses of 4 bases and 0 bases respectively, and no gene match explains 6 bases of the junction. The cohort consisted of approximately 690 healthy bone marrow donors. At the time of sampling, every cohort member was nominally healthy, though immune exposures that went unrecorded were likely present. The donor was CMV seronegative and belonged to the group of 320 or so seronegative cohort members. A peripheral blood sample was provided by each donor, and peripheral blood mononuclear cells were used for TCR beta sequencing. The Qiagen DNeasy Blood Extraction Kit was used to extract genomic DNA from the blood cell samples.

The chain is made from TRBV6-1 and TRBJ2-2; 9 nucleotides in the junction match TRBD1. The sequenced material came from PBMCs. The clonotype originates from a girl aged 2 to 9 in good health and CMV-seronegative. For the CDR3, the sequence is CASSGTRDRANTGELFF. In nucleotides, the sequence is TGTGCCAGCAGTGGGACACGGGACAGGGCGAACACCGGGGAGCTGTTTTTT.